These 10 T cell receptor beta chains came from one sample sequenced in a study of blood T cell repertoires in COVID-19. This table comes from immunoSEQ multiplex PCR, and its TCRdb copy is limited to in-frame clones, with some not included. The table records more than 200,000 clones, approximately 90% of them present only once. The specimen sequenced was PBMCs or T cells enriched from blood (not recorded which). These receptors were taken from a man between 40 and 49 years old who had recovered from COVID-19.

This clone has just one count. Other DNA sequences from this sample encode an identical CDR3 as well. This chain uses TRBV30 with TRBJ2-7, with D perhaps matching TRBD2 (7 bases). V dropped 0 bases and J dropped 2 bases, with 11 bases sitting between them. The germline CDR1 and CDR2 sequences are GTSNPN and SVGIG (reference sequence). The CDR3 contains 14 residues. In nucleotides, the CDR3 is TGTGCCTGGAGTGTAGGGGGGGTGACCTACGAGCAGTACTTC. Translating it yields CAWSVGGVTYEQYF.

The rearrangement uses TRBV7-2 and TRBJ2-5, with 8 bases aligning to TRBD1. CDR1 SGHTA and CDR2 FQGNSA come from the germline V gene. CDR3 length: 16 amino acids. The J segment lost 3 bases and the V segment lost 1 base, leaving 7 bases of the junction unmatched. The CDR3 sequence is CASSLGTGQVKETQYF. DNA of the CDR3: TGTGCCAGCAGCTTAGGGACGGGACAGGTAAAAGAGACCCAGTACTTC.

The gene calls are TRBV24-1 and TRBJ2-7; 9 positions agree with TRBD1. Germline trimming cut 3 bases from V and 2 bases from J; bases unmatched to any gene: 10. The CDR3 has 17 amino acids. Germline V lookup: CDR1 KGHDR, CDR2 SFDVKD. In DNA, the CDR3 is TGTGCCACCAGTGATCCCCAGACCGGGACAGGGACCTACGAGCAGTACTTC. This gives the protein CATSDPQTGTGTYEQYF.

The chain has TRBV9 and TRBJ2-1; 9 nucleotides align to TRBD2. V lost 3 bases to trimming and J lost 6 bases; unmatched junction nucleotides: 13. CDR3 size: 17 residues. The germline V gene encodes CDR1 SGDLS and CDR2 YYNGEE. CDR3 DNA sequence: TGTGCCAGCAGCGCCGAACCTAGCGGGATCCCGGGCAATGAGCAGTTCTTC. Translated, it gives CASSAEPSGIPGNEQFF.

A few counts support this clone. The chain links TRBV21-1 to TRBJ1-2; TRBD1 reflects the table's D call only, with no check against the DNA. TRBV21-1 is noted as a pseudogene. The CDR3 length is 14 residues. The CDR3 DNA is TGTGCCAGCAGCAAAGCAGACAGGGAGAGGGGCTACACCTTC. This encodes CASSKADRERGYTF.

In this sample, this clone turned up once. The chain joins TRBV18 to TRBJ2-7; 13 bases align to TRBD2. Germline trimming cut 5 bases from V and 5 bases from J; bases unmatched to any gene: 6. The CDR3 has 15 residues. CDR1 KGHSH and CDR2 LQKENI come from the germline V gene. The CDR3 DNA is TGTGCCAGCTCAGAACTAGCGGGAGGGGCCAACGAGCAGTACTTC. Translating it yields CASSELAGGANEQYF. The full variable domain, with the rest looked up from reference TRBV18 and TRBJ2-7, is NAGVMQNPRHLVRRRGQEARLRCSPMKGHSHVYWYRQLPEEGLKFMVYLQKENIIDESGMPKERFSAEFPKEGPSILRIQQVVRGDSAAYFCASSELAGGANEQYFGPGTRLTVT.

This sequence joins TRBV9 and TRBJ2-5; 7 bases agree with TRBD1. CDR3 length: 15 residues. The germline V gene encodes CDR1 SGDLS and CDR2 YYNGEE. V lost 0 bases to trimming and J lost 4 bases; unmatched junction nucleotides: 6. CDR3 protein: CASSVETGFRETQYF. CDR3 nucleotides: TGTGCCAGCAGCGTAGAGACAGGGTTTCGAGAGACCCAGTACTTC.

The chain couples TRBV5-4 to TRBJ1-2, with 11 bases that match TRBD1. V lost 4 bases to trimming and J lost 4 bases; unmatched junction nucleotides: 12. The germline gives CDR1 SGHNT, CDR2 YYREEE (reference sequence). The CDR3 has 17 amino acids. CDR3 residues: CASSRRTGGGLGYGYTF. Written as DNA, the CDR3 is TGTGCCAGCAGCCGAAGGACAGGGGGCGGATTAGGCTATGGCTACACCTTC.

CDR3 sequence (DNA): TGTGCCAGCAGCAATCCTTCTAGCGGACAAGAGACCCAGTACTTC. This sequence encodes CASSNPSSGQETQYF. The rearrangement uses TRBV21-1 and TRBJ2-5; the listed D gene, TRBD2, was not tested against the DNA. TRBV21-1 is a pseudogene locus. The CDR3 contains 15 residues.

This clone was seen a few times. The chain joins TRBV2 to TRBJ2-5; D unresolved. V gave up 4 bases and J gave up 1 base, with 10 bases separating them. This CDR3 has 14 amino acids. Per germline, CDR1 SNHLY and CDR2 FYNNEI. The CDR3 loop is CASSAGRFQETQYF. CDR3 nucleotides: TGTGCCAGCAGTGCGGGTCGATTCCAAGAGACCCAGTACTTC.